Listed below are T cell receptor beta chains from one sample, sequenced in a study of blood T cell repertoires in COVID-19. Repertoires were generated with immunoSEQ multiplex PCR, while TCRdb's copy carries only in-frame clones and drops some. The table includes 180,000 or so clones, 70% to 90% detected once. Specimen: peripheral blood. These receptors were collected from a man aged 18-30 years with acute or convalescent COVID-19. The CDR3 runs from the conserved cysteine through the conserved F or W. Each record gives: V gene, clone size, D gene, J gene, CDR3 DNA, CDR3 protein. A D gene is named only where the DNA matches it firmly. Size values are once, few and many counts, or a class for expanded clones, and some rows have none.

V gene: TRBV7-9; clone size: NA; D gene: TRBD1; J gene: TRBJ1-2; CDR3 DNA: TGTGCCAGCAGGGACAGGGTAAACTATGGCTACACCTTC; CDR3 protein: CASRDRVNYGYTF
V gene: TRBV7-2; clone size: few; D gene: NA; J gene: TRBJ1-2; CDR3 DNA: TGTGCCAGCAGCTACGGACAGATGACGTATGGCTACACCTTC; CDR3 protein: CASSYGQMTYGYTF
V gene: TRBV3-1/TRBV3-2; clone size: NA; D gene: TRBD2; J gene: TRBJ2-5; CDR3 DNA: TGTGCCAGCAGCCAGCCCGGCAGCGGGGGGGCCAGGGAGACCCAGTACTTC; CDR3 protein: CASSQPGSGGARETQYF
V gene: TRBV6-6; clone size: NA; D gene: TRBD1; J gene: TRBJ1-2; CDR3 DNA: TGTGCCAGCAGCACCCACAGGGGCTCGGACGGCTACACCTTC; CDR3 protein: CASSTHRGSDGYTF
V gene: TRBV6-5; clone size: once; D gene: TRBD1; J gene: TRBJ2-7; CDR3 DNA: TGTGCCAGCAGTTACTTCGGACAGGGGAGTTACTACGAGCAGTACTTC; CDR3 protein: CASSYFGQGSYYEQYF
V gene: TRBV18; clone size: NA; D gene: NA; J gene: TRBJ2-2; CDR3 DNA: TGTGCCAGCTCACCGCGACTGAACACCGGGGAGCTGTTTTTT; CDR3 protein: CASSPRLNTGELFF
V gene: TRBV6-5; clone size: once; D gene: TRBD1; J gene: TRBJ1-2; CDR3 DNA: TGTGCCAGCAGTTACCACAGGGGCCAGGGCTACACCTTC; CDR3 protein: CASSYHRGQGYTF
V gene: TRBV6-5; clone size: NA; D gene: NA; J gene: TRBJ1-1; CDR3 DNA: TGTGCCAGCAGGCTTCGCGGAGCTTTCTTT; CDR3 protein: CASRLRGAFF
V gene: TRBV2; clone size: NA; D gene: NA; J gene: TRBJ2-5; CDR3 DNA: TGTGCCAGCAGTGAAGAACAGGGATTTCAAGAGACCCAGTACTTC; CDR3 protein: CASSEEQGFQETQYF
V gene: TRBV14; clone size: NA; D gene: NA; J gene: TRBJ1-1; CDR3 DNA: TGTGCCAGCAGCCAAGTCGGGGGATACACTGAAGCTTTCTTT; CDR3 protein: CASSQVGGYTEAFF
V gene: TRBV6-1; clone size: few; D gene: TRBD1; J gene: TRBJ2-5; CDR3 DNA: TGTGCCAGCAGTGAAGAAATGAACACAGGGGCCCAAGAGACCCAGTACTTC; CDR3 protein: CASSEEMNTGAQETQYF
V gene: TRBV5-1; clone size: few; D gene: NA; J gene: TRBJ1-1; CDR3 DNA: TGCGCCAGCAGCTTTTCCCCGGGAGAGAACACTGAAGCTTTCTTT; CDR3 protein: CASSFSPGENTEAFF
V gene: TRBV6-6; clone size: NA; D gene: TRBD1; J gene: TRBJ1-1; CDR3 DNA: TGTGCCAGCAGCACCAGGACAGGGTATTACACTGAAGCTTTCTTT; CDR3 protein: CASSTRTGYYTEAFF
V gene: TRBV7-9; clone size: NA; D gene: TRBD1; J gene: TRBJ2-1; CDR3 DNA: TGTGCCAGCAGCTTAGGTGCAGGGGGCAACAATGAGCAGTTCTTC; CDR3 protein: CASSLGAGGNNEQFF